This TCR beta chain was sequenced during a study of vaccination and CD4 T cells after COVID-19. The germline V gene encodes CDR1 MNHEY and CDR2 SVGAGI. The CDR3 consists of 12 residues. V was pared by 4 bases and J by 3 bases, with 4 bases between. Specified treatment: roughly ten-day PBMC culture with coronavirus spike peptide pools or control peptides (ViraFEST assay). Worth noting for this clonotype: Its target is unknown.

Sequencing of the DNA from cultured CD4+ T cells was carried out with the Oncomine TCR Beta short-read assay. The authors extracted genomic DNA from cultured CD4+ T cells. MiXCR, run by TCRdb on the PCR reads, gives a single entry per CDR3 protein. The top ten hold approximately 17% of the sample, which has more than 6,500 distinct CDR3 sequences, less than 80% seen once. The chain combines TRBV6-5 with TRBJ1-5; D is ambiguous. The receptor comes from a human donor who had recovered from COVID-19. Sequencing was performed on CD4+ T cells from blood, cultured in vitro. CDR3 region: CASSFTNQPQHF. Here the CDR3 DNA reads TGTGCCAGCAGTTTCACCAATCAGCCCCAGCATTTT.